By frequency in the sample, the clone carrying this TCR beta chain is hyperexpanded. Its antigen is still unknown. From approximately 430 ng of RNA, a library with molecular barcoded alpha/delta and beta/gamma adaptors was made. Via MiXCR, TCRdb re-called the reads, giving one row per CDR3 protein. The sample includes several hundred distinct CDR3 sequences, 65% to 85% of them seen just once. The data belong to a study of read filtering for tumor transcriptome and immune sequencing. At the level of the study: Whole-transcriptome libraries were prepared after DNase treatment. TCR-mapped reads were about 3.5 to 11 million with IR-seq versus about 85 to 1,300 with RNA-seq. The study, taken as a whole, reports: RNA-seq captured clonotypes less deeply and reliably than IR-seq.

The V segment lost 7 bases and the J segment 5 bases; nucleotides outside the gene matches: 11. This CDR3 has 18 amino acids. At the time of active disease, bone marrow was collected from every patient. The clonotype comes from a donor aged 40 or older with multiple myeloma. This table probably holds off-target reads from a library built for another chain. This chain joins TRBV12-3 or TRBV12-4 and TRBJ2-1; TRBD2 aligns across 16 bases. Source material: a population of CD138-negative cells sorted from bone marrow. CDR3 sequence reads: CASTPPGLAGGQDNEQFF. Written as DNA, the CDR3 is TGTGCCAGCACTCCCCCGGGACTAGCGGGAGGGCAAGACAATGAGCAGTTCTTC.